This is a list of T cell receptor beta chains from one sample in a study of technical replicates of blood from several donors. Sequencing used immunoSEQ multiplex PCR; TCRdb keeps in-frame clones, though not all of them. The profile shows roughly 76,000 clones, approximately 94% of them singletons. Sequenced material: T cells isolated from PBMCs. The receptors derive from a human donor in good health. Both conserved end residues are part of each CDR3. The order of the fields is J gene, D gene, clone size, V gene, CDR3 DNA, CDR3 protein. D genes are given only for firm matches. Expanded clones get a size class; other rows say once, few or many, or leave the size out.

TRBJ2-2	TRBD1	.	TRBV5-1	TGCGCCAGCAGACCCGACCGGACAGGGGACACCGGGGAGCTGTTTTTT	CASRPDRTGDTGELFF
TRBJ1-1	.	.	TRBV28	TGTGCCAGCAGTCCAATACTATGGGCAGGGTCCACTGAAGCTTTCTTT	CASSPILWAGSTEAFF
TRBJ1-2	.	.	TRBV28	TGTGCCAGCAGCTTCACAGGGAACTATGGCTACACCTTC	CASSFTGNYGYTF
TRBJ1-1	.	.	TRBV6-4	TGTGCCAGCAGTGACTCGAAACAATTGGGGAGCGGTTTGAACACTGAAGCTTTCTTT	CASSDSKQLGSGLNTEAFF
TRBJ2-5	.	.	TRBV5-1	TGCGCCAGCACCTTCTTGAGGGCAGAGACCCAGTACTTC	CASTFLRAETQYF
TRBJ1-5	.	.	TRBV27	TGTGCCAGCAGTTTTGGACAGAATAATCAGCCCCAGCATTTT	CASSFGQNNQPQHF
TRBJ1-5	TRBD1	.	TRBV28	TGTGCCAGCAGTTGGGGGACAGGGGGCCGGAATCAGCCCCAGCATTTT	CASSWGTGGRNQPQHF
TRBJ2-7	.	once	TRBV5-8	TGTGCCAGCAGCTTGGGCAGAGGACTCATCAAATACGAGCAGTACTTC	CASSLGRGLIKYEQYF
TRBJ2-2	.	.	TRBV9	TGTGCCAGCAGCGTCACCCCCCGGGAGCACACCGGGGAGCTGTTTTTT	CASSVTPREHTGELFF
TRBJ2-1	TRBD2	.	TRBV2	TGTGCCAGCAGTAGCGGGGGGCTTTACAATGAGCAGTTCTTC	CASSSGGLYNEQFF
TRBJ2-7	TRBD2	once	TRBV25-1	TGTGCCAGCAGCCTCGGGACTAGCGGTGCCTACGAGCAGTACTTC	CASSLGTSGAYEQYF
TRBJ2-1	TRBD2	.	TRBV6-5	TGTGCCAGCAGAGCTATAGCGGGGGGTTACAATGAGCAGTTCTTC	CASRAIAGGYNEQFF
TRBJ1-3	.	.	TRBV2	TGTGCCAGCATGCGGGACACCATATATTTT	CASMRDTIYF
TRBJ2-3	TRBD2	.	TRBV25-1	TGTGCCAGCAGTGAATCCCTCGGCGGGGGGACCAGTATGGATACGCAGTATTTT	CASSESLGGGTSMDTQYF
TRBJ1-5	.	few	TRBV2	TGTGCCAGCAGTGGGGAGCGTAATCAGCCCCAGCATTTT	CASSGERNQPQHF
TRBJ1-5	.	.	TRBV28	TGTGCCAGCAAGGATCCGGGTCAGCCCCAGCATTTT	CASKDPGQPQHF
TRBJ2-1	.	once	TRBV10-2	TGCGCCAGCAGTGAGACGAGTTACTACAATGAGCAGTTCTTC	CASSETSYYNEQFF
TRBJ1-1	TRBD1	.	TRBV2	TGTGCCAGCAGCGGGACAGGGGATTGGGGCACTGAAGCTTTCTTT	CASSGTGDWGTEAFF
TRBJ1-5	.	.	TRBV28	TGTGCCAGCAGTCCACGGGACAAATATAGCAATCAGCCCCAGCATTTT	CASSPRDKYSNQPQHF
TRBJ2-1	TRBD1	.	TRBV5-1	TGCGCCAGCAGGGGGGGACAGGGCTCCTACAATGAGCAGTTCTTC	CASRGGQGSYNEQFF
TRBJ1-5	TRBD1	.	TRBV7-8	TGTGCCAGCAGCTTAAAATTGACAGGGCGGCAGCCCCAGCATTTT	CASSLKLTGRQPQHF
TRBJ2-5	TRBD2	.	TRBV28	TGTGCCAGCAGCGATCTAGCGGGAGGCCTGGAGACCCAGTACTTC	CASSDLAGGLETQYF
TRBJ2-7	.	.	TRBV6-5	TGTGCCAGCAGAAGATTCAGGGAGGCCTACGAGCAGTACTTC	CASRRFREAYEQYF
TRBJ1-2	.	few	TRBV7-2	TGTGCCAGCAGCGCCCAGGCAAACTATGGCTACACCTTC	CASSAQANYGYTF
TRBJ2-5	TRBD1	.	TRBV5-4	TGTGCCAGCAGCTTTGACAGGGTAGAGACCCAGTACTTC	CASSFDRVETQYF
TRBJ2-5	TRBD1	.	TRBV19	TGTGCCAGTAGTGACAGGGGAGAGACCCAGTACTTC	CASSDRGETQYF
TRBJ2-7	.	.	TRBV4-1	TGCGCCAGCAGCCAAGGTGGGCCGACTAACTACGAGCAGTACTTC	CASSQGGPTNYEQYF
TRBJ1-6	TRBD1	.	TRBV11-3	TGTGCCAGCAGCGACCCCCGACAGGGGAATTCACCCCTCCACTTT	CASSDPRQGNSPLHF
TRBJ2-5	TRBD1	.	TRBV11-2	TGTGCCAGCAGCCCTCCGAGACAGGGGCTTCAAGAGACCCAGTACTTC	CASSPPRQGLQETQYF
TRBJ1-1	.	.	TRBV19	TGTGCCAGTAGGGACCCGGGACATCTTGAAGCTTTCTTT	CASRDPGHLEAFF
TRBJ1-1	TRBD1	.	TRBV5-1	TGCGCCAGCAGCTGGGCAGGGGGGAACACTGAAGCTTTCTTT	CASSWAGGNTEAFF
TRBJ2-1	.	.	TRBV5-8	TGTGCCAGCAGCTATAGGGGTTCTGGTGATGAGCAGTTCTTC	CASSYRGSGDEQFF
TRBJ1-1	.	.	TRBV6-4	TGTGCCAGCAGACCCCAGGGGCGAGCTGAAGCTTTCTTT	CASRPQGRAEAFF
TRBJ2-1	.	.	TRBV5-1	TGCGCCAGCAGCTTGGGACAGGCGGCGGATGAGCAGTTCTTC	CASSLGQAADEQFF
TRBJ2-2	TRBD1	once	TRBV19	TGTGCCAGTAGGGTAGACAGGGGAAACACCGGGGAGCTGTTTTTT	CASRVDRGNTGELFF
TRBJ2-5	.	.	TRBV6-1	TGTGCCAGCAGTGAACTAGCGCTGGAGACCCAGTACTTC	CASSELALETQYF